This TCR beta chain is drawn from a study of shared clonotypes between healthy human individuals (dated by TCRdb to 2018 to 2020). Background for the entire study: The cohort comprised a couple of women and three men aged 18 to 49 years. To estimate repertoire size and how much clonotypes are shared between individuals, the study performed deep sequencing of blood TCR repertoires from a few healthy adults. Each donor's leukapheresis produced roughly between about 0.9 and 9.5 billion PBMCs. Libraries were prepared and TCR repertoires were sequenced by different laboratories using diverse techniques, in order to increase sequencing depth and limit assay-specific biases. For each donor, three plates each were used for CD4 naive and CD4 memory, two plates were used for CD8 naive, and one plate was used for CD8 memory.

Donors were healthy HIV-negative adults with no recently reported acute infections or vaccinations. All donors were Caucasian adults living in Nashville, Tennessee, USA. CD8 memory samples were composed of magnetically selected CD45RO+ cells combined with CCR7-negative CD45RA+ effector memory (TemRA) cells. Blood was collected by leukapheresis, and PBMCs were isolated by Ficoll-Histopaque density gradient centrifugation and then cryopreserved in liquid nitrogen vapor phase. Analytical flow cytometry was used to check the purity and quantity of each magnetically sorted T cell population. Genomic DNA was isolated from each sorted fraction and quantified by UV absorbance on a Nanodrop 2000c. Results the study describes overall, beyond this receptor: Based on pairwise subsampling, the degree of clonotype sharing among donors was expected to be affected by sequencing depth. Even with the large sequencing depth, rarefaction of the sorted-subset datasets indicated that sequencing was incomplete. Sampling was restricted to blood, and TCR repertoires in tissue are likely to differ from TCR repertoires in blood. When a handful of donors were compared, the shared fraction of clonotypes was around 5% for naive CD4, around 4% for naive CD8, about 2.5% for memory CD4, and 0.3% to 0.5% for memory CD8. Because the study included only a small number of donors, the genetic and exposure-history diversity represented was limited. Larger estimated clonotype richness was generally found for naive subsets than for memory subsets. Compared with non-shared clonotypes, the clonotypes found in all four sorted-subset donors had higher generation probabilities.

Using the deep immunoSEQ assay, TCR CDR3 regions were amplified from genomic DNA by multiplex PCR. For each cell subset, the extracted genomic DNA was distributed evenly across all wells of several immunoSEQ 96-well plates, and each plate served as one replicate. For sorted subsets, each replicate PCR was loaded with around 200 ng genomic DNA, equivalent to 25,000 to 35,000 T cell genomes. The purified libraries were quantified using a Qubit 3.0 fluorometer, sized with a Bioanalyzer 2100, and then quantified again using the KAPA Library Quantification kit. Each immunoSEQ 96-well plate was sequenced on its own single-read 150-cycle Illumina NextSeq 550 flow cell. The study's own analysis went as follows. The immunoSEQ output contained only junctional sequences without quality scores, so filtering could not match that applied to full-length reads. Sequences were annotated with PyIR, a Python wrapper for IgBLAST v1.9, using IMGT germline references to assign V/J genes and CDR3. Reads with weak V/J assignments (E-value above 1e-6), missing CDR3, stop codons, out-of-frame junctions, or ambiguous translated residues were removed. V3J clonotypes were defined by identical inferred V gene, J gene, and CDR3 amino acid sequence. To compute the percentage overlap between repertoires, the number of shared unique clonotypes was divided by the size of the smaller repertoire. RTK rarefaction, the Chao1 estimator, and Recon v2.1 estimates of unobserved clonotypes were used to assess repertoire richness. For all TCRbeta clonotypes obtained by the gDNA method from several donors, generation probabilities were computed with OLGA. The immuneACCESS repertoire file appears here via TCRdb, limited to in-frame rearrangements. These files lack a portion of the clones; in checked studies, under half of the deficit traces to unresolved V genes, and the cause of the others is not known. V and J calls and clone size are copied from that table; D and trimming were computed from the DNA. This sample lists around 370,000 clones; roughly 96% were detected once. The ten biggest clones cover around 0.3% of the sample.

CDR1 and CDR2, per the germline V gene, are MNHEY and SVGAGI. Deletion took 3 bases off V and 6 bases off J, with a span of 19 bases between the germline ends. From cysteine to phenylalanine, the CDR3 is 16 amino acids long. CDR3 DNA is the only sequence kept; it has 48 bases, read in frame from the first base. Note on this clone: Its antigen remains undetermined. No quality values exist for individual bases; no much larger clone is one base distant.

In this chain, TRBV6-5 is recombined with TRBJ2-3; TRBD1 is possibly the D segment (6 matching bases). The specimen sequenced was memory CD8+ T cells sorted from blood. Reading the label with the study, this specimen's cell subset or site is: CD45RO+ cells pooled with CCR7-negative TemRA cells. This TCR derives from a man aged 25 to 45 in good health. The DNA sequence follows: TGTGCCAGCAGTTATCGATATACAGGGACCGGGGATACGCAGTATTTT. This encodes CASSYRYTGTGDTQYF.